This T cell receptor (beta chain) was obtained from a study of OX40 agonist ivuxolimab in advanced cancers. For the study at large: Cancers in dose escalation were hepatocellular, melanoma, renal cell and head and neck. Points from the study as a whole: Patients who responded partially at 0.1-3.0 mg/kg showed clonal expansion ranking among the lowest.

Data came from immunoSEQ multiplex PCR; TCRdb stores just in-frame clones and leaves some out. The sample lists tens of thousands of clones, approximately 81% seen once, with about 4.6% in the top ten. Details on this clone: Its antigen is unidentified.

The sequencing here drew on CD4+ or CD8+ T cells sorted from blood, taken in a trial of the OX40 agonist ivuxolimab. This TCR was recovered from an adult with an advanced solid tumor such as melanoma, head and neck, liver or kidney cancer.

CDR3 bases: TGTGCCAGCAGACTTCACAGGGGCGGAGGCACTGAAGCTTTCTTT. Its protein is CASRLHRGGGTEAFF. The chain couples TRBV7-2 to TRBJ1-1; 7 bases are a match to TRBD1. Germline CDR1 SGHTA, CDR2 FQGNSA. The CDR3 is made up of 15 amino acids. V lost 6 bases and J lost 4; bases outside the gene matches: 11.